The 17 T cell receptor beta chains reported below all come from one sample, sequenced in a study of T cell responses to AZD1222 COVID-19 vaccine. The protocol was immunoSEQ multiplex PCR, while the TCRdb copy is restricted to in-frame clones and leaves out a portion. The repertoire includes 150,000 to 200,000 clones, roughly nine tenths of them detected once, and approximately 1.8% sits in the top ten. The sequencing here drew on peripheral blood, taken 28 days after the second AZD1222 dose. These receptors were taken from an adult who received the AZD1222 COVID-19 vaccine.

This chain connects TRBV7-3 to TRBJ2-1; TRBD2 agrees at 7 bases. The CDR3 totals 15 residues. With V trimmed by 3 bases and J by 9 bases, 11 bases remained unmatched. CDR1 is SGHTA, CDR2 FQGTGA, per germline. CDR3 region: CASSFLRAGVGEQFF. DNA of the CDR3: TGTGCCAGCAGCTTTTTACGGGCGGGAGTAGGTGAGCAGTTCTTC.

This clone was observed once. V is TRBV6-5 and J is TRBJ2-7, with D unclear. V was pared by 2 bases and J by 6 bases, with 14 bases between. The CDR3 has 14 residues. CDR1 MNHEY and CDR2 SVGAGI come from the germline V gene. CDR3 loop: CASSYPLGLGEQYF. The CDR3 coding sequence is TGTGCCAGCAGTTACCCCCTCGGGTTGGGCGAGCAGTACTTC.

V gene TRBV4-3 combines with J gene TRBJ1-1, with D unresolved. This CDR3 spans 13 amino acids. Germline CDR1 is LGHNA and CDR2 is YSLEER. V was shortened by 0 bases and J by 3 bases, with 5 bases between the two germline ends. CDR3 nucleotide sequence: TGCGCCAGCAGCCAAGAACAGTACACTGAAGCTTTCTTT. Amino acid sequence: CASSQEQYTEAFF.

The chain has TRBV5-6 and TRBJ2-3; perhaps TRBD1 as D (5 bases). V lost 2 bases and J lost 1, with 11 bases in between. The CDR3 extends over 15 amino acids. The germline V gene has CDR1 SGHDT and CDR2 YYEEEE. The CDR3 sequence: CASSFQGIGTDTQYF. The CDR3 coding sequence is TGTGCCAGCAGCTTTCAGGGAATCGGCACAGATACGCAGTATTTT.

The CDR3: CAISETSGGADTQYF. The CDR3 DNA follows: TGTGCCATCAGTGAGACTAGCGGGGGGGCAGATACGCAGTATTTT. This chain joins TRBV10-3 and TRBJ2-3; 13 bases align to TRBD2. CDR1 is ENHRY and CDR2 is SYGVKD in the germline V gene. This CDR3 has 15 residues. Germline trimming cut 2 bases from V and 4 bases from J; bases unmatched to any gene: 0.

J is TRBJ2-1 and V is TRBV30; TRBD2 matches 8 bases. This CDR3 is 16 amino acids long. Germline CDR1 and CDR2: GTSNPN and SVGIG (reference sequence). After removal of 3 bases from V and 10 bases from J, the junction contained 17 bases not matched to a gene. The CDR3 DNA follows: TGTGCCTGGAGCTCAACGGGACTAGTGTCGGGTAACGAGCAGTTCTTC. This encodes CAWSSTGLVSGNEQFF. The full variable domain, in which reference TRBV30 and TRBJ2-1 provide the parts outside the CDR3, is SQTIHQWPATLVQPVGSPLSLECTVEGTSNPNLYWYRQAAGRGLQLLFYSVGIGQISSEVPQNLSASRPQDRQFILSSKKLLLSDSGFYLCAWSSTGLVSGNEQFFGPGTRLTVL.

The chain links TRBV5-4 to TRBJ2-3, with D perhaps assigned TRBD1 or TRBD2 (5 bases each). Trimming shortened V by 0 bases and J by 4 bases, and 15 bases separated the two germline ends. The CDR3 extends over 16 amino acids. Looked up from germline, CDR1 is SGHNT and CDR2 is YYREEE (reference sequence). CDR3 protein: CASSLDGTSGADTQYF. The CDR3 DNA sequence: TGTGCCAGCAGCTTGGATGGGACGAGTGGAGCAGATACGCAGTATTTT.

This clone was found a few times. In DNA, the CDR3 is TGCGCCAGCAGTCAATCATACAGGGGATACACTGAAGCTTTCTTT. It encodes CASSQSYRGYTEAFF. The chain links TRBV23-1 to TRBJ1-1, with 7 bases matching TRBD1. TRBV23-1 is identified as an open reading frame with a role that is uncertain. V dropped 0 bases and J dropped 3; count of bases not matched to a gene: 4. CDR3 length equals 15 residues.

This chain connects TRBV7-2 to TRBJ2-7, with 8 bases that match TRBD2. This CDR3 comprises 15 residues. Germline CDR1 and CDR2: SGHTA and FQGNSA. V was clipped by 3 bases and J by 3 bases; unmatched bases: 7. The CDR3: CASSFRGGPLYEQYF. The CDR3 coding sequence is TGTGCCAGCAGCTTTCGGGGGGGTCCCCTCTACGAGCAGTACTTC.

The J gene is TRBJ2-3, the V gene TRBV7-9; 10 nucleotides match TRBD2. The germline CDR1 and CDR2 sequences are SEHNR and FQNEAQ (reference sequence). This CDR3 spans 19 amino acids. V trimming: 5 bases; J trimming: 8 bases; junction bases outside the gene matches: 22. The CDR3 spells CASSGGTLAGTWSAGTQYF. Written as DNA, the CDR3 is TGTGCCAGCAGCGGGGGAACACTAGCGGGGACGTGGAGCGCAGGTACGCAGTATTTT.

This rearrangement joins TRBV7-9 to TRBJ2-1; D is uncertain. This CDR3 comprises 17 residues. V was cut by 4 bases and J by 0 bases, with 16 bases left in between. The germline V gene has CDR1 SEHNR and CDR2 FQNEAQ (reference sequence). The CDR3 here is CASSSPNDWSSYNEQFF. CDR3 nucleotide sequence: TGTGCCAGCAGCTCCCCAAACGACTGGAGCTCCTACAATGAGCAGTTCTTC.

The sample holds a few counts of this clone. The chain carries TRBV11-3 and TRBJ2-3; D is undetermined. Germline values: CDR1 SGHNT, CDR2 YENEEA. V dropped 0 bases and J dropped 6 bases, with 13 bases sitting between them. The CDR3 contains 15 residues. In nucleotides, the CDR3 is TGTGCCAGCAGCTTAGACCAAAGTTCACAGGATACGCAGTATTTT. It encodes CASSLDQSSQDTQYF.

V and J are TRBV12-5 and TRBJ1-1; maybe TRBD1 (5 bases). V was clipped by 7 bases and J by 2 bases, with 14 bases between them. The CDR3 extends over 14 amino acids. Germline V lookup: CDR1 LGHNT, CDR2 FRNRAP. The CDR3 sequence is CASAPDSTNTEAFF. The CDR3 nucleotides are TGTGCTAGTGCCCCCGACAGTACCAACACTGAAGCTTTCTTT.

This clone was counted only a few times. This rearrangement joins TRBV3-1 (or the pseudogene TRBV3-2) to TRBJ2-2; D gene ambiguous. Trimming shortened V by 3 bases and J by 5 bases, and 10 bases separated the two germline ends. The CDR3 contains 14 residues. Looked up from germline, CDR1 is LGHDT and CDR2 is YNNKEL (reference sequence). CDR3 DNA sequence: TGTGCCAGCAGCCAGATGGTTGGTACCGGGGAGCTGTTTTTT. It encodes CASSQMVGTGELFF.

The V gene is TRBV11-2, the J gene TRBJ2-7; D could derive from TRBD1 or TRBD2 (7 bases each). This CDR3 region has 14 residues. Trimming took off 2 bases at V and 6 bases at J, with 14 bases between the two ends. CDR1 is SGHAT and CDR2 is FQNNGV in the germline V gene. CDR3 in amino acids: CASSLSGRGGEQYF. In DNA, the CDR3 is TGTGCCAGCAGCTTAAGTGGCAGGGGGGGCGAGCAGTACTTC. Looking up the rest from reference TRBV11-2 and TRBJ2-7 gives the full variable domain: EAGVAQSPRYKIIEKRQSVAFWCNPISGHATLYWYQQILGQGPKLLIQFQNNGVVDDSQLPKDRFSAERLKGVDSTLKIQPAKLEDSAVYLCASSLSGRGGEQYFGPGTRLTVT.

V is TRBV2 and J is TRBJ2-7; a possible D gene is TRBD2 (6 bases). Germline V CDR1 and CDR2: SNHLY, FYNNEI. The CDR3 length is 11 residues. The V end was cut by 6 bases, the J end by 9 bases, with 12 bases between. CDR3 sequence reads: CASSDGGRQYF. CDR3 nucleotide sequence: TGTGCCAGCAGCGACGGGGGTCGGCAGTACTTC.

The genes are TRBV3-1 (or the pseudogene TRBV3-2) and TRBJ2-2; D not certain. Germline loops: CDR1 LGHDT, CDR2 YNNKEL (reference sequence). V was clipped by 1 base and J by 8 bases, with 5 bases between them. The CDR3 extends over 12 amino acids. DNA for the CDR3: TGTGCCAGCAGCCAAGTGGAGGGGGAGCTGTTTTTT. Translation gives CASSQVEGELFF.